What follows is one TCR beta chain and its context. 60 Vbeta and 13 Jbeta primers were used in PCR. Measured with immunoSEQ multiplex PCR; TCRdb has only the in-frame clones, and not every one. The table has 150,000 to 200,000 clones, under 70% seen once; the top ten hold over 9.5%. These data are taken from a study of cytomegalovirus exposure and HLA in healthy donors. Germline loops: CDR1 ENHRY, CDR2 SYGVKD. The CDR3 extends over 12 amino acids. The V end lost 2 bases, the J end lost 4 bases, and 3 bases lay between the germline ends. This chain uses TRBV10-3 with TRBJ1-5; D gene unclear. The sequence came from a man aged 30 to 45 in good health and CMV-seropositive. Input material: PBMCs. DNA of the CDR3: TGTGCCATCAGTGAGCCAAATCAGCCCCAGCATTTT. Protein product: CAISEPNQPQHF.